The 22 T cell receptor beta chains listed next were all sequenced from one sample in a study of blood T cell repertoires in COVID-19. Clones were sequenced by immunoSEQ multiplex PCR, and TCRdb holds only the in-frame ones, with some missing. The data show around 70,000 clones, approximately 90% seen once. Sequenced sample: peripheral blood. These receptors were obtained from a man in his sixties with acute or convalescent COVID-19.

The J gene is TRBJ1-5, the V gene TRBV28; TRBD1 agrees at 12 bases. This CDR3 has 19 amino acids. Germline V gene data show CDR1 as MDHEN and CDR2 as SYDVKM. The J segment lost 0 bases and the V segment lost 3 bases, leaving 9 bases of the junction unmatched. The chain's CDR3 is CASSFSGQGALYSNQPQHF. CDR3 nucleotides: TGTGCCAGCAGTTTCTCGGGACAGGGGGCCCTTTATAGCAATCAGCCCCAGCATTTT.

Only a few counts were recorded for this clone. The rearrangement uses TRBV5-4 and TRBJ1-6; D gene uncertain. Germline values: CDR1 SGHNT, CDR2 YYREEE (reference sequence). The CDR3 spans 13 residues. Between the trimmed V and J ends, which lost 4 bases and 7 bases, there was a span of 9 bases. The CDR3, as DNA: TGTGCCAGCAGCGAAAGCCCAAATTCACCCCTCCACTTT. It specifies CASSESPNSPLHF.

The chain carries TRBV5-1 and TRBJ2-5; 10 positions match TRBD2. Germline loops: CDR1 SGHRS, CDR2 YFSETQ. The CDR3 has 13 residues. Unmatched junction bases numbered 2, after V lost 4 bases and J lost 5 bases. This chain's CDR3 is CASSPTSGETQYF. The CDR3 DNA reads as TGCGCCAGCAGCCCGACTAGCGGGGAGACCCAGTACTTC.

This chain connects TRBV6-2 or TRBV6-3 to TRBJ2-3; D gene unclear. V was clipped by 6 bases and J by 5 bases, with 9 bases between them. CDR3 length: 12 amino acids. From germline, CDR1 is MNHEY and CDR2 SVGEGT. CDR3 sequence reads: CASSELGDTQYF. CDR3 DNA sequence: TGTGCCAGCAGCGAACTCGGAGATACGCAGTATTTT.

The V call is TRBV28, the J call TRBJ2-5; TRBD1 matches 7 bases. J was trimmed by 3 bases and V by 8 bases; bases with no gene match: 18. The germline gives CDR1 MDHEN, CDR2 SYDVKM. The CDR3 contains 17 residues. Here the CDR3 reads CASLSGLPLTGKETQYF. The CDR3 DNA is TGTGCCAGCCTCTCAGGCCTGCCGTTGACAGGGAAAGAGACCCAGTACTTC.

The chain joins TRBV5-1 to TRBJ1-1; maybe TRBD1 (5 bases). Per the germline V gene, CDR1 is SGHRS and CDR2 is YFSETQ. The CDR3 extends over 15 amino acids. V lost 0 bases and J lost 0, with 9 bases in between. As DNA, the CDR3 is TGCGCCAGCAGCTTGGTTCAGGGTTTGAACACTGAAGCTTTCTTT. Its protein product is CASSLVQGLNTEAFF.

Here the CDR3 reads CASSLAIGQGGTLEAFF. In DNA form, the CDR3 reads TGCGCCAGCAGCTTGGCCATTGGACAGGGGGGAACCCTGGAAGCTTTCTTT. The chain combines TRBV5-1 with TRBJ1-1; 10 bases map to TRBD1. Looked up from germline, CDR1 is SGHRS and CDR2 is YFSETQ. This CDR3 is built from 17 residues. The V and J ends lost 0 bases and 8 bases, in that order; junction bases with no gene match: 13. Combining the CDR3 with reference TRBV5-1 and TRBJ1-1 gives the whole variable domain KAGVTQTPRYLIKTRGQQVTLSCSPISGHRSVSWYQQTPGQGLQFLFEYFSETQRNKGNFPGRFSGRQFSNSRSEMNVSTLELGDSALYLCASSLAIGQGGTLEAFFGQGTRLTVV.

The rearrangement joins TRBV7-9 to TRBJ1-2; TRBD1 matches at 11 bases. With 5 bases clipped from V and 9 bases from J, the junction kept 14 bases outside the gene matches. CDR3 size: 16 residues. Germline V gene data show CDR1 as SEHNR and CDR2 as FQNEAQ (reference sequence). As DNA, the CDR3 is TGTGCCAGCAGCCCCGTTCCGAGGACAGGGGGCGGAAGCTACACCTTC. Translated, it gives CASSPVPRTGGGSYTF.

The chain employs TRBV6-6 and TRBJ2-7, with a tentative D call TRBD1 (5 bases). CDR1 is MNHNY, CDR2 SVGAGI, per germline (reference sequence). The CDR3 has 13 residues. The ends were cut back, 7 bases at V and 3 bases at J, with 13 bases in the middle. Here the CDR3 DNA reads TGTGCCAGCACCTATGGACAAAACTACGAGCAGTACTTC. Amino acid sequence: CASTYGQNYEQYF.

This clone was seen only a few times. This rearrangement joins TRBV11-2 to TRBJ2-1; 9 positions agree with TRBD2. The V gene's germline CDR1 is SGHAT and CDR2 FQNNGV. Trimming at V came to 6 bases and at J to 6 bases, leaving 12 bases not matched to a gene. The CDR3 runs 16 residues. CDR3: CASSSVTSGRFNEQFF. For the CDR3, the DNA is TGTGCCAGCAGTTCCGTGACTAGCGGACGATTCAATGAGCAGTTCTTC.

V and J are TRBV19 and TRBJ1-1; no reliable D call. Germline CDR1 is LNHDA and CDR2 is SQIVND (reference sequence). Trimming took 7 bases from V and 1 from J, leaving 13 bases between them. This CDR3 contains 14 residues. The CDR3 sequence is CASKWRDSNTEAFF. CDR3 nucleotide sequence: TGTGCCAGTAAGTGGAGAGATTCGAACACTGAAGCTTTCTTT.

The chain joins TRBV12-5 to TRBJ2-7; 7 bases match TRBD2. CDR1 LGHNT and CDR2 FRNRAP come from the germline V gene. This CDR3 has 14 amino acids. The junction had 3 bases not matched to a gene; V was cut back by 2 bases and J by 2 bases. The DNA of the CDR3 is TGTGCTAGTGGTTTGAAGGCGGGGGCCTACGAGCAGTACTTC. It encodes CASGLKAGAYEQYF.

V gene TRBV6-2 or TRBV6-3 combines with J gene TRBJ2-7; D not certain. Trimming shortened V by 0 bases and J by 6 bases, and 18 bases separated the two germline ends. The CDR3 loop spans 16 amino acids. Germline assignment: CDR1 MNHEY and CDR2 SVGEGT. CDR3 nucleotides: TGTGCCAGCAGTTACTCGGCAGGCCGACCCCTACCCGAGCAGTACTTC. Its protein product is CASSYSAGRPLPEQYF.

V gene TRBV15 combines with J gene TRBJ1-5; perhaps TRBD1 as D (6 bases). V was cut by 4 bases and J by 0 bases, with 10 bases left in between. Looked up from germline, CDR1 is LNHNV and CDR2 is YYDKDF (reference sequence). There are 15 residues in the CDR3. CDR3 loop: CATSTRGASNQPQHF. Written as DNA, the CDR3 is TGTGCCACCAGCACCAGGGGCGCTAGCAATCAGCCCCAGCATTTT.

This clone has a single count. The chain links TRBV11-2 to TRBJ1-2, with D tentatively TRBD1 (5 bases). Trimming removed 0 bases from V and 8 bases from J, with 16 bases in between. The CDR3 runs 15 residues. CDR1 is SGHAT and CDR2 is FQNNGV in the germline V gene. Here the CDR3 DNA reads TGTGCCAGCAGCTTAGATCGTAGGGGTGTAGAGGGCTACACCTTC. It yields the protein CASSLDRRGVEGYTF.

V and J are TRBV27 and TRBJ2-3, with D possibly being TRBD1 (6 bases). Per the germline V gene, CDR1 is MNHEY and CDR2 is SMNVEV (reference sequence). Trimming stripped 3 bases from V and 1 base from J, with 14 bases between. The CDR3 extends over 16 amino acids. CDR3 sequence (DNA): TGTGCCAGCAGTTTTACCAGGGGTTTGGGCACAGATACGCAGTATTTT. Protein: CASSFTRGLGTDTQYF.

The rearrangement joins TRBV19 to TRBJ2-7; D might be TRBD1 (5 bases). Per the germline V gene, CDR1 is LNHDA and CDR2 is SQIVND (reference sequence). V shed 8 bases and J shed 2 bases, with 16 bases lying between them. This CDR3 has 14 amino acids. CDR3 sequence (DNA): TGTGCCAGTCGACTCGCGACAGATACCTACGAGCAGTACTTC. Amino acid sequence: CASRLATDTYEQYF. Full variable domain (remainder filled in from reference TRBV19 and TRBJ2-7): DGGITQSPKYLFRKEGQNVTLSCEQNLNHDAMYWYRQDPGQGLRLIYYSQIVNDFQKGDIAEGYSVSREKKESFPLTVTSAQKNPTAFYLCASRLATDTYEQYFGPGTRLTVT.

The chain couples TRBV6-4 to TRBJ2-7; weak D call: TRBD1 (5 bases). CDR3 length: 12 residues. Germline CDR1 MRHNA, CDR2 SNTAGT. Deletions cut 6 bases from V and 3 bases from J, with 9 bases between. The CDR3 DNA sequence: TGTGCCAGCAGCGTGACAGACTACGAGCAGTACTTC. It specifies CASSVTDYEQYF.

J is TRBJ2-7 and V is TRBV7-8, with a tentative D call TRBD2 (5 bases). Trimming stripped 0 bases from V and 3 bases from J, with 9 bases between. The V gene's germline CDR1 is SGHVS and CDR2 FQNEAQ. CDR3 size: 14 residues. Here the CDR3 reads CASSLAASYYEQYF. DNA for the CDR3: TGTGCCAGCAGCTTAGCAGCTAGCTACTACGAGCAGTACTTC.

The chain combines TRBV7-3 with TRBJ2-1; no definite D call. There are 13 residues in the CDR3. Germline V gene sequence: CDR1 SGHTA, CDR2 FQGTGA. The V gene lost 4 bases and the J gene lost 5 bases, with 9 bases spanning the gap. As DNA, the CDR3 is TGTGCCAGCAGCTCCGACTGGAACAATGAGCAGTTCTTC. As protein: CASSSDWNNEQFF.

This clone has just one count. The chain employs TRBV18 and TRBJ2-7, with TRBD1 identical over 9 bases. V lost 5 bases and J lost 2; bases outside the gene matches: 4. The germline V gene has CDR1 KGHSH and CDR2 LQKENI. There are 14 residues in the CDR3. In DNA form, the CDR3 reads TGTGCCAGCTCATCGGACAGGGGCACCTACGAGCAGTACTTC. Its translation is CASSSDRGTYEQYF.

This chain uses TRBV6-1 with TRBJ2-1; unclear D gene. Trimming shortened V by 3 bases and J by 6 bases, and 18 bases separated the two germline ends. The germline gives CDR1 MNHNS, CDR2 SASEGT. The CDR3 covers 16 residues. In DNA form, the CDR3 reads TGTGCCAGCAGTGAGATGGGCTACGGTCTCGGCAATGAGCAGTTCTTC. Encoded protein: CASSEMGYGLGNEQFF.